The rows below give T cell receptor beta chains drawn from one sample of a study of cytomegalovirus exposure and HLA in healthy donors. Libraries were prepared by immunoSEQ multiplex PCR; TCRdb keeps only in-frame clonotypes and omits some of them. The table has more than 150,000 clones, approximately 83% seen once. The sequenced material came from PBMCs. The receptors come from a man aged 18 to 35 in good health and CMV-seropositive. Each CDR3 is given with its conserved first and last residue. Fields, in order: V gene, J gene, clone size, D gene, CDR3 protein, CDR3 DNA. The D gene is left open where the match is weak. Expanded clones are given a class, and other clones once, few, many or no size at all.

TRBV5-4,TRBJ2-5,NA,NA,CASSLQTEETQYF,TGTGCCAGCAGCTTGCAAACGGAAGAGACCCAGTACTTC
TRBV6-5,TRBJ2-5,once,NA,CASSWPSSDLQETQYF,TGTGCCAGCAGTTGGCCTTCTAGCGACTTGCAAGAGACCCAGTACTTC
TRBV7-3,TRBJ1-1,few,NA,CASSLTGQNTEAFF,TGTGCCAGCAGCTTAACCGGACAGAACACTGAAGCTTTCTTT
TRBV9,TRBJ2-1,NA,NA,CASSVLPRSYNEQFF,TGTGCCAGCAGCGTACTTCCCCGCTCCTACAATGAGCAGTTCTTC
TRBV9,TRBJ2-7,NA,NA,CASSVGGLTEQYF,TGTGCCAGCAGCGTAGGAGGTCTCACCGAGCAGTACTTC
TRBV29-1,TRBJ1-2,NA,NA,CSVGAPGKNYGYTF,TGCAGCGTTGGTGCTCCCGGGAAAAACTATGGCTACACCTTC
TRBV4-3,TRBJ1-1,NA,NA,CASSQRGQSEAFF,TGCGCCAGCAGCCAAAGGGGACAATCTGAAGCTTTCTTT
TRBV2,TRBJ1-2,NA,TRBD1,CASSEEQGVFGYTF,TGTGCCAGCAGTGAAGAACAGGGGGTCTTCGGCTACACCTTC
TRBV7-2,TRBJ1-2,NA,TRBD1,CASSSSGGYGYTF,TGTGCCAGCAGCTCGTCAGGGGGTTATGGCTACACCTTC
TRBV29-1,TRBJ1-4,NA,NA,CSASWGVDEKLFF,TGCAGCGCCTCGTGGGGGGTAGATGAAAAACTGTTTTTT
TRBV5-6,TRBJ1-4,few,TRBD1,CASSRPGTGLGREKLFF,TGTGCCAGCAGCCGTCCCGGGACAGGGTTAGGGCGGGAAAAACTGTTTTTT
TRBV9,TRBJ1-2,NA,NA,CASSIDSFLTMPAF,TGTGCCAGCAGCATCGACAGTTTCCTAACTATGCCTGCCTTC
TRBV19,TRBJ2-3,NA,TRBD1,CASSRDRERDTQYF,TGTGCCAGTAGTAGGGACAGGGAGAGGGATACGCAGTATTTT
TRBV6-6,TRBJ2-4,NA,NA,CASSFPSDIQYF,TGTGCCAGCAGTTTCCCCTCGGACATTCAGTACTTC
TRBV4-1,TRBJ1-2,NA,NA,CASSQVAGENYGYTF,TGCGCCAGCAGCCAAGTGGCAGGGGAAAACTATGGCTACACCTTC
TRBV5-4,TRBJ2-7,once,TRBD1,CASSLGGQGSPYEQYF,TGTGCCAGCAGCTTGGGGGGACAGGGGTCCCCCTACGAGCAGTACTTC
TRBV7-9,TRBJ1-1,NA,NA,CASLKGGLLNTEAFF,TGTGCCAGCTTGAAAGGTGGACTTTTGAACACTGAAGCTTTCTTT
TRBV25-1,TRBJ2-7,NA,NA,CASGPGGIHEQYF,TGTGCCAGCGGCCCGGGGGGCATCCACGAGCAGTACTTC
TRBV5-1,TRBJ1-2,NA,TRBD1,CASSLAAGTGMESGYTF,TGCGCCAGCAGCTTGGCCGCTGGGACAGGGATGGAAAGTGGCTACACCTTC
TRBV5-6,TRBJ2-3,NA,NA,CASRTDRPVPTDTQYF,TGTGCCAGCAGAACCGACAGGCCTGTCCCCACAGATACGCAGTATTTT
TRBV7-9,TRBJ2-5,NA,NA,CASSLESDAEEQYF,TGTGCCAGCAGCTTAGAAAGCGACGCCGAAGAGCAGTACTTC
TRBV4-2,TRBJ2-3,NA,TRBD2,CASSQDSTSGFTDTQYF,TGTGCCAGCAGCCAAGATTCGACTAGCGGATTCACAGATACGCAGTATTTT
TRBV29-1,TRBJ2-5,NA,NA,CSVNRVWETQYF,TGCAGCGTTAACAGGGTTTGGGAGACCCAGTACTTC
TRBV11-2,TRBJ1-6,NA,NA,CASSLRGYNSPLHF,TGTGCCAGCAGCCTCAGGGGTTATAATTCACCCCTCCACTTT
TRBV7-2,TRBJ2-3,once,TRBD2,CASRMGLASTDTQYF,TGTGCCAGCAGAATGGGACTAGCTAGCACAGATACGCAGTATTTT
TRBV7-2,TRBJ1-5,NA,TRBD1,CASSAQGAGQPQHF,TGTGCCAGCAGCGCGCAGGGGGCGGGCCAGCCCCAGCATTTT
TRBV5-1,TRBJ2-1,NA,TRBD1,CASSQRQGAYNEQFF,TGCGCCAGCAGCCAAAGACAGGGGGCCTACAATGAGCAGTTCTTC
TRBV11-2,TRBJ2-7,NA,NA,CASGQTYEQYF,TGTGCCAGTGGACAGACTTACGAGCAGTACTTC
TRBV1,TRBJ2-5,NA,NA,CTSSQDRASGDQETQYF,TGCACCAGCAGCCAAGATCGGGCTAGCGGGGACCAAGAGACCCAGTACTTC
TRBV5-5,TRBJ2-3,NA,NA,CASSLAQGGGSADTQYF,TGTGCCAGCAGCTTGGCCCAAGGAGGTGGGTCGGCAGATACGCAGTATTTT
TRBV4-1,TRBJ2-3,NA,NA,CASSQDYRSTDTQYF,TGCGCCAGCAGCCAAGATTATAGAAGCACAGATACGCAGTATTTT
TRBV11-2,TRBJ1-6,NA,NA,CASSLEGRGGGSPLHF,TGTGCCAGCAGCTTAGAAGGGCGCGGAGGTGGTTCACCCCTCCACTTT
TRBV10-3,TRBJ2-5,NA,TRBD2,CATSGTSGGKPTETQYF,TGTGCCACGTCTGGGACTAGCGGGGGGAAACCAACCGAGACCCAGTACTTC
TRBV7-2,TRBJ2-2,NA,NA,CASSFLGELFF,TGTGCCAGCAGCTTCCTCGGGGAGCTGTTTTTT
TRBV5-1,TRBJ2-7,NA,NA,CASSTARLQYF,TGCGCCAGCAGCACGGCGCGGTTACAGTACTTC
TRBV12-5,TRBJ2-7,once,NA,CASGLGRGYEQYF,TGTGCTAGTGGTTTGGGAAGGGGCTACGAGCAGTACTTC
TRBV10-3,TRBJ1-4,NA,NA,CAISDNQNEKLFF,TGTGCCATCAGTGACAATCAGAATGAAAAACTGTTTTTT
TRBV7-6,TRBJ2-7,NA,NA,CASSLGEVYEQYF,TGTGCCAGCAGCTTAGGGGAGGTGTACGAGCAGTACTTC
TRBV4-1,TRBJ2-3,NA,NA,CASSQEGQGLTDTQYF,TGCGCCAGCAGCCAAGAAGGCCAGGGTCTAACAGATACGCAGTATTTT